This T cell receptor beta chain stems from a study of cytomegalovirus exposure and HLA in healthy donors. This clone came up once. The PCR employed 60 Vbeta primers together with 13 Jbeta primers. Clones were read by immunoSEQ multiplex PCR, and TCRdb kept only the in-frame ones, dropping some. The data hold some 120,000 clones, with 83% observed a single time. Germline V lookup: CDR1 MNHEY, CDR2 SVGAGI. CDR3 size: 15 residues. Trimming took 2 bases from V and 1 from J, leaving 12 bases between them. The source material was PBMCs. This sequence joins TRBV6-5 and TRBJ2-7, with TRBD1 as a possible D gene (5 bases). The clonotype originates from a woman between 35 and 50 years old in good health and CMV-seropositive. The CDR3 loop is CASSYGQGVSYEQYF. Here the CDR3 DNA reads TGTGCCAGCAGTTACGGGCAGGGTGTTTCCTACGAGCAGTACTTC.